What follows are 2 T cell receptor beta chains derived from one specimen sequenced in a study of cytomegalovirus exposure and HLA in healthy donors (dated by TCRdb to 2017 to 2019). Library preparation was by the immunoSEQ multiplex PCR assay. TCRdb holds this immuneACCESS table with in-frame rearrangements only. Some clones are missing; in checked studies, unresolved V genes explain under half, and the rest has no known cause. Counted in this sample were roughly 100,000 clones; roughly nine tenths of them appeared once. The ten largest clones add up to around 3.6% of the sample. The sequenced material came from PBMCs. The receptors stem from a woman between 18 and 29 years old in good health and CMV-seropositive.

The chain links TRBV6-5 to TRBJ2-3; a possible D gene is TRBD1 (6 bases). The CDR3 contains 14 residues. Trimming removed 5 bases from V and 4 bases from J, with 13 bases in between. Germline-derived CDR1 and CDR2 are MNHEY and SVGAGI. The CDR3 DNA reads TGTGCCAGCAGTCCACAGGGATACGCAGATACGCAGTATTTT. Amino acids: CASSPQGYADTQYF.

V usage is TRBV19 and J usage is TRBJ2-1; TRBD1 matches 11 bases. The CDR3 length is 15 residues. CDR1 LNHDA and CDR2 SQIVND come from the germline V gene (reference sequence). Trimming cost V 5 bases and J 9 bases; bases outside gene matches: 9. The chain's CDR3 is CASSARDRGIGEQFF. DNA for the CDR3: TGTGCCAGTAGTGCCCGGGACAGGGGGATCGGTGAGCAGTTCTTC.